This T cell receptor (beta chain) was captured in a study of blood T cells in healthy people across ages. The V end lost 5 bases, the J end lost 8 bases, and 13 bases lay between the germline ends. This CDR3 has 13 residues. Germline assignment: CDR1 MNHEY and CDR2 SMNVEV (reference sequence). Study conclusions and caveats: Compared with aged donors, long-lived donors showed fewer expanded clones, suggesting selection. The fall in TCR beta diversity per million T cells was roughly linear with age.

The authors ran a second PCR of 7 to 11 cycles using a sample-barcoded 5' primer and a J-beta primer mix. CDR3-containing paired-end reads numbering at least 2.5 million came from each sample. TCRdb reprocessed the 5' RACE reads with MiXCR, giving one entry per CDR3 protein. The data hold some 1.6 million distinct CDR3 sequences, with about 35% observed a single time. Samples each yielded at least 5 micrograms of total RNA. On this clonotype: Its target is unknown.

The V and J genes are TRBV27 and TRBJ2-1; tentatively, D is TRBD1 (5 bases). The source material was blood. This clonotype originated in a woman aged 25 to 39 in good health. CDR3 coding DNA: TGTGCCAGCAGTCTTGCAGTGGGGCATGAGCAGTTCTTC. This codes for CASSLAVGHEQFF.